Following are 24 T cell receptor beta chains from one sample sequenced in a study of CD8 T cells in ankylosing spondylitis. General observations from the study: It appeared that ankylosing spondylitis blood was characterized by a TCR beta motif of several highly homologous variants.

In TCRdb, the 5' RACE reads were re-called with MiXCR into one record per CDR3 protein. Here the sample spans around 490,000 distinct CDR3 sequences, roughly 5.2% being singletons. Their cognate antigens are unknown. Specimen: blood, either unsorted or a sorted T cell fraction (not recorded which). Receptors were obtained from a male donor with ankylosing spondylitis.

Ten or more counts support this clonotype. The chain joins TRBV27 to TRBJ2-3; D tentatively fits TRBD1 or TRBD2 (5 bases each). Between the trimmed V and J ends, which lost 2 bases and 2 bases, there was a span of 14 bases. The germline V gene has CDR1 MNHEY and CDR2 SMNVEV (reference sequence). The CDR3 is 16 amino acids. CDR3: CASSLGYGATTDTQYF. The CDR3 DNA reads TGTGCCAGCAGTTTAGGCTACGGGGCCACCACAGATACGCAGTATTTT.

This chain links TRBV20-1 with TRBJ2-7; TRBD2 matches 14 bases. CDR3 size: 16 residues. CDR1 is DFQATT, CDR2 SNEGSKA, per germline (reference sequence). Germline trimming cut 5 bases from V and 1 base from J; bases unmatched to any gene: 7. The chain's CDR3 is CSARRLAGGLSYEQYF. CDR3 DNA sequence: TGCAGTGCTCGTCGACTAGCGGGGGGGCTGTCCTACGAGCAGTACTTC.

This clonotype was counted at least ten times. The V call is TRBV5-1, the J call TRBJ2-3, with 12 bases fitting TRBD2. Germline CDR1 is SGHRS and CDR2 is YFSETQ. This CDR3 is 17 amino acids long. V was pared by 4 bases and J by 2 bases, with 8 bases of the junction left unmatched. The CDR3 DNA sequence: TGCGCCAGCAGCCTCGGGACTAGCGGGTTTGCCACAGATACGCAGTATTTT. It codes for CASSLGTSGFATDTQYF.

This clonotype was observed many times. The V and J genes are TRBV7-3 and TRBJ2-3; D perhaps matches TRBD2 (6 bases). The CDR3 contains 12 residues. The V gene's germline CDR1 is SGHTA and CDR2 FQGTGA. Between the trimmed V and J ends, which lost 5 bases and 6 bases, there was a span of 9 bases. CDR3 nucleotides: TGTGCCAGCAGCGCTGGGGGGGATACGCAGTATTTT. This encodes CASSAGGDTQYF.

This clonotype has only a few counts. The chain is built from TRBV12-3 or TRBV12-4 and TRBJ2-7; 7 bases agree with TRBD1. CDR3 length: 15 residues. The V segment lost 5 bases and the J segment 1 base; nucleotides outside the gene matches: 8. CDR3 protein: CASSPQGTASYEQYF. CDR3 nucleotides: TGTGCCAGCAGTCCTCAAGGGACAGCGTCCTACGAGCAGTACTTC.

This clonotype was detected many times. The V call is TRBV7-2, the J call TRBJ2-7; D unresolved. The V gene lost 0 bases and the J gene lost 6 bases, with 15 bases spanning the gap. CDR3 length: 15 amino acids. Germline lookup yields CDR1 SGHTA and CDR2 FQGNSA. The CDR3 spells CASSLAPDVITEQYF. The CDR3 bases are TGTGCCAGCAGCTTAGCGCCGGACGTTATTACCGAGCAGTACTTC.

This clonotype occurred many times. The V gene is TRBV4-3, the J gene TRBJ2-5; D might be TRBD1 (5 bases). Germline-derived CDR1 and CDR2 are LGHNA and YSLEER. V gave up 0 bases and J gave up 2 bases, with 10 bases separating them. The CDR3 length is 15 residues. The CDR3 DNA reads TGCGCCAGCAGCCAAGAATACAGGCCACAAGAGACCCAGTACTTC. Its translation: CASSQEYRPQETQYF.

Concerning this clonotype: A much larger clonotype is one base distant, so this may be a read error. The chain has TRBV13 and TRBJ2-7; 7 bases match TRBD1. The CDR3 has 16 amino acids. V was clipped by 5 bases and J by 2 bases; unmatched bases: 12. Germline V CDR1 and CDR2: PRHDT, FYEKMQ (reference sequence). The CDR3 loop is CASSNYLSQGAYEQYF. The CDR3 coding sequence is TGTGCCAGCAGCAATTACCTGAGTCAGGGGGCCTACGAGCAGTACTTC. Full variable domain (rest looked up from reference TRBV13 and TRBJ2-7): AAGVIQSPRHLIKEKRETATLKCYPIPRHDTVYWYQQGPGQDPQFLISFYEKMQSDKGSIPDRFSAQQFSDYHSELNMSSLELGDSALYFCASSNYLSQGAYEQYFGPGTRLTVT.

This clonotype was seen at least ten times. This rearrangement joins TRBV29-1 to TRBJ2-1; D call uncertain. From germline, CDR1 is SQVTM and CDR2 ANQGSEA. V was pared by 3 bases and J by 2 bases, with 14 bases between. The CDR3 totals 15 residues. CDR3 loop: CSVDRRMDAYNEQFF. The CDR3 coding sequence is TGCAGCGTTGACAGGAGAATGGATGCCTACAATGAGCAGTTCTTC.

This clonotype was seen at least ten times. This sequence joins TRBV6-1 and TRBJ1-3, with 7 bases that match TRBD1. Germline V gene sequence: CDR1 MNHNS, CDR2 SASEGT. V lost 4 bases and J lost 0; bases outside the gene matches: 6. The CDR3 runs to 16 residues. For the CDR3, the DNA is TGTGCCAGCAGTGGAACAGGGGCTTCCTCTGGAAACACCATATATTTT. This codes for CASSGTGASSGNTIYF.

This clonotype was observed many times. The chain recombines TRBV4-1 with TRBJ2-2; 7 bases match TRBD2. J lost 6 bases, V lost 1 base, and 11 bases had no gene match. There are 17 residues in the CDR3. Germline CDR1 reads MGHRA; CDR2 reads YSYEKL. CDR3: CASSQVSGLGSPGELFF. In DNA, the CDR3 is TGCGCCAGCAGCCAAGTTAGCGGACTAGGATCACCCGGGGAGCTGTTTTTT.

This clonotype has a count of ten or more. The V and J genes are TRBV20-1 and TRBJ2-1, with TRBD2 matching 7 bases. Germline V CDR1 and CDR2: DFQATT, SNEGSKA (reference sequence). This CDR3 contains 12 residues. V dropped 6 bases and J dropped 8; count of bases not matched to a gene: 7. The CDR3 loop reads CSAARTRYEQFF. Here the CDR3 DNA reads TGCAGTGCCGCTAGGACTAGGTATGAGCAGTTCTTC.

This clonotype was picked up many times. This chain uses TRBV15 with TRBJ2-1; D gene ambiguous. The germline CDR1 and CDR2 sequences are LNHNV and YYDKDF (reference sequence). V shed 1 base and J shed 4 bases, with 11 bases lying between them. The CDR3 is made up of 15 amino acids. Written as DNA, the CDR3 is TGTGCCACCAGCAGAGGGGCAGAAAGTTACAATGAGCAGTTCTTC. This encodes CATSRGAESYNEQFF.

Many counts were recorded for this clonotype. The rearrangement uses TRBV5-6 and TRBJ2-7; D is perhaps TRBD1 or TRBD2 (6 bases each). From germline, CDR1 is SGHDT and CDR2 YYEEEE. The V and J ends lost 0 bases and 5 bases respectively, with 12 bases between them. The CDR3 is 14 amino acids. In DNA, the CDR3 is TGTGCCAGCAGCTTGGTTTTTCGGGGGCACGAGCAGTACTTC. It is translated as CASSLVFRGHEQYF.

This clonotype was detected many times. This chain connects TRBV6-5 to TRBJ1-6, with a tentative D call TRBD1 (6 bases). With 2 bases removed from V and 14 bases from J, the gap between germline ends came to 13 bases. CDR1 and CDR2 (germline): MNHEY, SVGAGI. The CDR3 has 13 residues. For the CDR3, the DNA is TGTGCCAGCAGTTACCCGGGGGCCCAGGCCCTCCACTTT. It yields the protein CASSYPGAQALHF.

The genes are TRBV7-2 and TRBJ2-7; D call uncertain. The CDR3 is 15 amino acids. V lost 6 bases and J 5 bases, leaving 20 bases between the germline ends. Germline CDR1 and CDR2: SGHTA and FQGNSA. The CDR3 region is CASSPPAGRVHEQYF. CDR3 nucleotide sequence: TGTGCCAGCAGTCCCCCGGCAGGACGGGTCCACGAGCAGTACTTC.

The chain couples TRBV12-3 or TRBV12-4 to TRBJ2-7; 9 positions match TRBD1. Trimming at V came to 5 bases and at J to 4 bases, leaving 9 bases not matched to a gene. The CDR3 consists of 15 residues. The CDR3 nucleotides read TGTGCCAGCAGTGCCCGCACAGGGGGCGGGTACGAGCAGTACTTC. Amino acids: CASSARTGGGYEQYF.

This clonotype was seen ten or more times. The chain couples TRBV6-5 to TRBJ2-2; D gene ambiguous. Germline V CDR1 and CDR2: MNHEY, SVGAGI. The CDR3 is 14 amino acids. V was shortened by 2 bases and J by 3 bases, with 7 bases between the two germline ends. The CDR3 is CASSYAFHTGELFF. The CDR3 region has the DNA TGTGCCAGCAGTTACGCCTTCCACACCGGGGAGCTGTTTTTT.

This clonotype showed up many times. V is TRBV2 and J is TRBJ2-7; TRBD1 might be the D (7 bases). Trimming took off 4 bases at V and 1 base at J, with 14 bases between the two ends. The CDR3 spans 15 residues. Germline V CDR1 and CDR2: SNHLY, FYNNEI. The CDR3 region is CASSGDLTGSYEQYF. As DNA, the CDR3 is TGTGCCAGCAGTGGGGACTTGACAGGGTCCTACGAGCAGTACTTC.

At least ten counts were recorded for this clonotype. The gene calls are TRBV12-3 or TRBV12-4 and TRBJ1-4; unclear D gene. CDR3 length equals 16 residues. Trimming left V 5 bases short and J 0 bases short, with 13 bases between. As DNA, the CDR3 is TGTGCCAGCAGTGGGTCCCAACTTGCAACTAATGAAAAACTGTTTTTT. The encoded protein is CASSGSQLATNEKLFF.

The CDR3 DNA follows: TGTGCCAGCAGCCGTAACCGGGACGTAAATTCACCCCTCCACTTT. Translating it yields CASSRNRDVNSPLHF. The chain uses TRBV3-1 and TRBJ1-6; weak D call: TRBD1 (5 bases). The CDR3 has 15 amino acids. V was clipped by 4 bases and J by 7 bases, with 14 bases between them. Germline V gene sequence: CDR1 LGHDT, CDR2 YNNKEL (reference sequence).

In its sample, this clonotype was seen many times. V is TRBV20-1 and J is TRBJ1-3, with 7 positions matching TRBD1. CDR1 is DFQATT and CDR2 is SNEGSKA in the germline V gene (reference sequence). V lost 6 bases, J lost 5 bases, and 4 bases stayed unmatched. The CDR3 is made up of 12 amino acids. CDR3 loop: CSARGQRNTIYF. The CDR3 nucleotides read TGCAGTGCCAGGGGACAGAGAAACACCATATATTTT.

This clonotype occurred many times. The V call is TRBV12-3 or TRBV12-4, the J call TRBJ1-1; no definite D call. The CDR3 is made up of 13 amino acids. Trimming left V 6 bases short and J 4 bases short, with 12 bases between. CDR3 bases: TGTGCCAGCAGCCCCGTTCGGAGCACTGAAGCTTTCTTT. Encoded protein: CASSPVRSTEAFF.

This rearrangement joins TRBV3-1 to TRBJ2-4; D unclear. Germline CDR1 is LGHDT and CDR2 is YNNKEL (reference sequence). This CDR3 spans 15 amino acids. The V end was cut by 4 bases, the J end by 0 bases, with 10 bases between. CDR3 amino acids: CASSPIGLAKNIQYF. The CDR3 region has the DNA TGTGCCAGCAGCCCCATTGGGCTAGCCAAAAACATTCAGTACTTC.